Following are 19 T cell receptor beta chains from one sample sequenced in a study of blood T cell repertoires in COVID-19. The protocol was immunoSEQ multiplex PCR, while the TCRdb copy is restricted to in-frame clones and leaves out a portion. The sample includes under 30,000 clones, around 83% of them seen just once. Sequencing input: peripheral blood. The source of these receptors is a human donor in a cohort sampled during active COVID-19.

This chain connects TRBV19 to TRBJ2-7, with a possible D match to TRBD2 (6 bases). CDR3 length equals 15 residues. The V end was cut by 1 base, the J end by 1 base, with 11 bases between. The germline V gene has CDR1 LNHDA and CDR2 SQIVND (reference sequence). For the CDR3, the DNA is TGTGCCAGTAGTATAGGCGGGACCAGATCCTACGAGCAGTACTTC. It encodes CASSIGGTRSYEQYF.

V gene TRBV3-1 (or the pseudogene TRBV3-2) combines with J gene TRBJ2-1, with D tentatively TRBD2 (5 bases). CDR1 is LGHDT and CDR2 is YNNKEL in the germline V gene (reference sequence). The CDR3 covers 16 residues. The ends were cut back, 0 bases at V and 0 bases at J, with 9 bases in the middle. The CDR3 bases are TGTGCCAGCAGCCAAGAGAGGGCGGGCTCCTACAATGAGCAGTTCTTC. It is translated as CASSQERAGSYNEQFF.

The genes are TRBV7-9 and TRBJ2-1, with 10 nucleotides matching TRBD2. The CDR3 has 15 residues. Germline V lookup: CDR1 SEHNR, CDR2 FQNEAQ (reference sequence). The V segment lost 5 bases and the J segment 8 bases; nucleotides outside the gene matches: 9. In DNA form, the CDR3 reads TGTGCCAGCAGCCCCTCTAGCGGGGGTATCGATGAGCAGTTCTTC. Translated, it gives CASSPSSGGIDEQFF. Drawing the rest from reference TRBV7-9 and TRBJ2-1, the complete variable domain is DTGVSQNPRHKITKRGQNVTFRCDPISEHNRLYWYRQTLGQGPEFLTYFQNEAQLEKSRLLSDRFSAERPKGSFSTLEIQRTEQGDSAMYLCASSPSSGGIDEQFFGPGTRLTVL.

The chain carries TRBV5-1 and TRBJ2-3; TRBD2 agrees at 13 bases. J was trimmed by 1 base and V by 0 bases; bases with no gene match: 14. The CDR3 totals 21 residues. Germline V gene data show CDR1 as SGHRS and CDR2 as YFSETQ. The CDR3 nucleotides read TGCGCCAGCAGCTTGGCCTGGACTAGCGGGGGAATCTGGCATGGCACAGATACGCAGTATTTT. It codes for CASSLAWTSGGIWHGTDTQYF.

The gene calls are TRBV12-5 and TRBJ2-3; maybe TRBD2 (6 bases). CDR3 length: 17 amino acids. From germline, CDR1 is LGHNT and CDR2 FRNRAP. Trimming removed 5 bases at V and 1 base at J, with 19 bases between. In DNA form, the CDR3 reads TGTGCTAGTGGTCGGGACCCTTACGGCGGGGGCACAGATACGCAGTATTTT. Protein sequence: CASGRDPYGGGTDTQYF.

By sample fraction, this clone is medium-sized. The CDR3 region is CASSPYSNQPQHF. CDR3 sequence (DNA): TGTGCCAGTAGTCCCTATAGCAATCAGCCCCAGCATTTT. J is TRBJ1-5 and V is TRBV19; D is uncertain. Trimming cost V 5 bases and J 0 bases, with 5 bases left between them. CDR1 is LNHDA and CDR2 is SQIVND in the germline V gene (reference sequence). This CDR3 comprises 13 residues. Together with reference TRBV19 and TRBJ1-5, the CDR3 gives the full variable domain: DGGITQSPKYLFRKEGQNVTLSCEQNLNHDAMYWYRQDPGQGLRLIYYSQIVNDFQKGDIAEGYSVSREKKESFPLTVTSAQKNPTAFYLCASSPYSNQPQHFGDGTRLSIL.

This chain connects TRBV10-3 to TRBJ1-2, with 7 bases identical to TRBD1. Germline lookup yields CDR1 ENHRY and CDR2 SYGVKD. This CDR3 is 14 amino acids long. Losses at the gene ends were 4 bases for V and 5 bases for J; bases not matched to a gene: 7. CDR3: CAISGQGEIYGYTF. DNA for the CDR3: TGTGCCATCAGTGGGCAGGGGGAAATTTATGGCTACACCTTC.

The gene calls are TRBV28 and TRBJ2-1; tentative D call: TRBD2 (5 bases). There are 15 residues in the CDR3. V was trimmed by 6 bases and J by 9 bases, leaving 21 bases between them. Germline values: CDR1 MDHEN, CDR2 SYDVKM. The CDR3 loop is CASSDYGRSEGEQFF. The CDR3 nucleotides are TGTGCCAGCAGCGACTATGGGAGATCCGAGGGTGAGCAGTTCTTC. Combining the CDR3 with reference TRBV28 and TRBJ2-1 gives the whole variable domain DVKVTQSSRYLVKRTGEKVFLECVQDMDHENMFWYRQDPGLGLRLIYFSYDVKMKEKGDIPEGYSVSREKKERFSLILESASTNQTSMYLCASSDYGRSEGEQFFGPGTRLTVL.

In its sample, this clone was seen once. The J gene is TRBJ2-5, the V gene TRBV5-6, with TRBD2 identical over 8 bases. From germline, CDR1 is SGHDT and CDR2 YYEEEE. The CDR3 extends over 17 amino acids. J gave up 2 bases and V 0 bases, and 9 bases lay outside the gene matches. CDR3 in DNA: TGTGCCAGCAGCTTGGAGCGGGCCGGCGGGAGGCAAGAGACCCAGTACTTC. This sequence encodes CASSLERAGGRQETQYF.

This clone was counted a single time. The V call is TRBV6-1, the J call TRBJ1-2; tentative D call: TRBD1 (6 bases). V lost 1 base to trimming and J lost 3 bases, with 12 bases between them. The CDR3 has 15 amino acids. The germline gives CDR1 MNHNS, CDR2 SASEGT. Here the CDR3 reads CASSEGTEYHYGYTF. The CDR3 DNA is TGTGCCAGCAGTGAAGGGACAGAGTACCACTATGGCTACACCTTC.

This chain uses TRBV29-1 with TRBJ2-3, with TRBD1 identical over 8 bases. The CDR3 is 13 residues long. Germline lookup yields CDR1 SQVTM and CDR2 ANQGSEA. V lost 2 bases and J lost 8; bases outside the gene matches: 6. CDR3 DNA: TGCAGCGTTGAATTGGACAGGGATGGTACGCAGTATTTT. It yields the protein CSVELDRDGTQYF.

The J gene is TRBJ1-1, the V gene TRBV7-2; D remains ambiguous. Between the trimmed V and J ends, which lost 0 bases and 10 bases, there was a span of 12 bases. Germline CDR1 reads SGHTA; CDR2 reads FQGNSA. CDR3 length: 13 residues. The CDR3 here is CASSLAPRVRAFF. CDR3 nucleotides: TGTGCCAGCAGCTTAGCGCCCCGGGTCAGAGCTTTCTTT.

This clone has a single count. The genes are TRBV24-1 and TRBJ2-5; 7 positions agree with TRBD2. There are 15 residues in the CDR3. V lost 4 bases and J lost 1; bases outside the gene matches: 5. CDR1 is KGHDR and CDR2 is SFDVKD in the germline V gene. The CDR3 nucleotides read TGTGCCACCAGTGAGCCCGGGACTATCCAAGAGACCCAGTACTTC. Protein: CATSEPGTIQETQYF.

In nucleotides, the CDR3 is TGTGCCAGCAGCTCTACAGGGGGGAGGGTTGGGGCCAACGTCCTGACTTTC. It is translated as CASSSTGGRVGANVLTF. V and J are TRBV3-1 (or the pseudogene TRBV3-2) and TRBJ2-6, with a weak D call TRBD1 (8 bases). The CDR3 extends over 17 amino acids. Deletions cut 5 bases from V and 3 bases from J, with 17 bases between. Germline V gene sequence: CDR1 LGHDT, CDR2 YNNKEL (reference sequence).

The chain recombines TRBV9 with TRBJ2-5, with TRBD2 as a possible D gene (6 bases). The CDR3 length is 15 residues. Looked up from germline, CDR1 is SGDLS and CDR2 is YYNGEE. V was cut by 0 bases and J by 4 bases, with 13 bases left in between. CDR3 bases: TGTGCCAGCAGCGTAGCTGTCGGGGGTCTAGAGACCCAGTACTTC. Its translation: CASSVAVGGLETQYF.

The rearrangement uses TRBV24-1 and TRBJ1-5; 7 nucleotides match TRBD1. The V gene end was trimmed by 4 bases and the J gene end by 2 bases; junction bases not matched to a gene: 10. CDR1 and CDR2 from the germline V gene are KGHDR and SFDVKD. The CDR3 runs to 17 residues. CDR3: CATSDPRGPGGNQPQHF. In DNA, the CDR3 is TGTGCCACCAGTGACCCTAGGGGGCCCGGGGGCAATCAGCCCCAGCATTTT.

This clone was seen a single time. The CDR3 region is CASSLESVDSYTF. CDR3 in DNA: TGTGCCAGCAGCTTAGAGTCAGTTGACAGCTACACCTTC. The chain uses TRBV11-2 and TRBJ1-2, with D uncertain. V shed 0 bases and J shed 9 bases, with 11 bases lying between them. Germline CDR1 SGHAT, CDR2 FQNNGV. The CDR3 has 13 amino acids.

This clone was counted a single time. The chain combines TRBV19 with TRBJ1-1; D is possibly TRBD1 (5 bases). The V end was cut by 5 bases, the J end by 5 bases, with 9 bases between. CDR1 is LNHDA, CDR2 SQIVND, per germline (reference sequence). This CDR3 comprises 12 residues. The CDR3, as DNA: TGTGCCAGTAGTCCAGGGACTACTGAAGCTTTCTTT. This translates into CASSPGTTEAFF.

The rearrangement joins TRBV21-1 to TRBJ2-6; the table's D call, TRBD1, was not checked against the DNA. TRBV21-1 is a pseudogene segment. The CDR3 loop spans 15 amino acids. The CDR3 DNA sequence: TGTGCCAGCAGCGATACAGATCTTGGGGCCAACGTCCTGACTTTC. This gives the protein CASSDTDLGANVLTF.